A single sample is the source of the 30 T cell receptor beta chains below, sequenced in a study of T cells in Graves' hyperthyroidism and ophthalmopathy. Amplification yielded TCR beta CDR3 regions, with RNA transcripts as the source. TCR CDR3 underwent first-round RT-PCR with the HTBI primer set. TCRdb independently ran MiXCR on the multiplex PCR reads; one entry per CDR3 protein. There are roughly 93,000 distinct CDR3 sequences in the sample; just over 50% occur only once, and less than 30% lies in the top ten. The sequenced sample consisted of blood. The receptors originated from a woman in her 40s with Graves' hyperthyroidism.

Worth noting for this clonotype: An end of the junction does not agree with germline; a read error may underlie this. This chain connects TRBV13 to TRBJ2-2, with D tentatively TRBD1 (6 bases). This CDR3 comprises 18 residues. Germline lookup yields CDR1 PRHDT and CDR2 FYEKMQ (reference sequence). CDR3 amino acids: CAGSFNTGPLPNTGELFF. In nucleotides, the CDR3 is TGTGCCGGCAGTTTTAACACAGGGCCACTGCCGAACACCGGGGAGCTGTTTTTT.

V and J are TRBV29-1 and TRBJ1-2; no definite D call. Trimming left V 7 bases short and J 3 bases short, with 15 bases between. The CDR3 consists of 13 residues. Looked up from germline, CDR1 is SQVTM and CDR2 is ANQGSEA. In nucleotides, the CDR3 is TGCAGCGCCGCGAAAGGGTGGGACTATGGCTACACCTTC. This translates into CSAAKGWDYGYTF.

This chain links TRBV2 with TRBJ1-6, with TRBD1 matching 10 bases. Trimming removed 6 bases from V and 10 bases from J; junction bases left unmatched: 12. This CDR3 contains 16 residues. Germline V gene sequence: CDR1 SNHLY, CDR2 FYNNEI. The CDR3 bases are TGTGCCAGCAGAGCCGGGACAGGGGTCATGCGGTCACCCCTCCACTTT. Translation gives CASRAGTGVMRSPLHF.

With respect to this clonotype: One junction end does not reproduce the germline sequence, and a read error may be involved. The chain has TRBV7-2 and TRBJ1-1; D is unclear. Germline CDR1 reads SGHTA; CDR2 reads FQGNSA. The CDR3 is 13 amino acids. CDR3 sequence: CASGWAGNTEALF. The CDR3 DNA follows: TGTGCCAGCGGTTGGGCGGGGAACACTGAAGCTCTCTTC.

This clonotype was observed at least ten times. The V call is TRBV5-1, the J call TRBJ2-2, with D unclear. The germline CDR1 and CDR2 sequences are SGHRS and YFSETQ. The CDR3 has 16 residues. The germline V and J ends were trimmed by 0 bases and 0 bases, with 9 bases remaining between them. The CDR3 DNA follows: TGCGCCAGCAGCTTGGGCGGATACGCGAACACCGGGGAGCTGTTTTTT. This encodes CASSLGGYANTGELFF. Full variable domain (rest looked up from reference TRBV5-1 and TRBJ2-2): KAGVTQTPRYLIKTRGQQVTLSCSPISGHRSVSWYQQTPGQGLQFLFEYFSETQRNKGNFPGRFSGRQFSNSRSEMNVSTLELGDSALYLCASSLGGYANTGELFFGEGSRLTVL.

This clonotype was observed at least ten times. This chain links TRBV7-2 with TRBJ1-2, with TRBD1 matching 7 bases. The trim removed 1 base at V and 0 bases at J, leaving 8 bases unmatched. The CDR3 extends over 17 amino acids. Germline V gene data show CDR1 as SGHTA and CDR2 as FQGNSA. As DNA, the CDR3 is TGTGCCAGCAGCTTAGATCTGAACAGGGGCACTAACTATGGCTACACCTTC. Its protein product is CASSLDLNRGTNYGYTF.

This clonotype appeared many times. The rearrangement uses TRBV15 and TRBJ1-1; no reliable D call. The germline gives CDR1 LNHNV, CDR2 YYDKDF (reference sequence). The CDR3 runs 12 residues. V lost 0 bases to trimming and J lost 11 bases, with 10 bases between them. Here the CDR3 reads CATSRDGRRAFF. The CDR3 nucleotides read TGTGCCACCAGCAGAGATGGGCGCAGGGCTTTCTTT.

The rearrangement links TRBV7-9 to TRBJ1-5, with TRBD1 identical over 7 bases. CDR3 length: 17 amino acids. J gave up 4 bases and V 5 bases, and 14 bases lay outside the gene matches. Germline assignment: CDR1 SEHNR and CDR2 FQNEAQ (reference sequence). The CDR3 DNA sequence: TGTGCCAGCAGCCTGAAACAGGGGACTAGCTGGAATCAGCCCCAGCATTTT. The encoded protein is CASSLKQGTSWNQPQHF.

This chain links TRBV29-1 with TRBJ2-2, with D possibly matching TRBD2 (5 bases). Germline loops: CDR1 SQVTM, CDR2 ANQGSEA. The CDR3 is 14 residues long. The CDR3 DNA is TGCAGTACACCTAGCAAGTCGGACACCGGGGAGCTGTTTTTT. It specifies CSTPSKSDTGELFF.

This clonotype has ten or more counts. The chain uses TRBV11-2 and TRBJ2-5, with 9 bases matching TRBD1. Germline V gene sequence: CDR1 SGHAT, CDR2 FQNNGV. The length of the CDR3 is 16 residues. V gave up 7 bases and J gave up 5 bases; unmatched junction bases: 14. CDR3 bases: TGTGCCAGCAACTCTGGCACAGGGGGCGCCGGGGAGACCCAGTACTTC. Protein: CASNSGTGGAGETQYF. The full variable domain, with the rest looked up from reference TRBV11-2 and TRBJ2-5, is EAGVAQSPRYKIIEKRQSVAFWCNPISGHATLYWYQQILGQGPKLLIQFQNNGVVDDSQLPKDRFSAERLKGVDSTLKIQPAKLEDSAVYLCASNSGTGGAGETQYFGPGTRLLVL.

In its sample, this clonotype was seen many times. This sequence joins TRBV14 and TRBJ1-3, with D possibly TRBD1 on 5 matching bases. The germline gives CDR1 SGHDN, CDR2 FVKESK. The CDR3 sequence is 13 residues long. V lost 4 bases and J lost 3, with 7 bases in between. Here the CDR3 DNA reads TGTGCCAGCAGCCTGACAGTTGGAAACACCATATATTTT. It codes for CASSLTVGNTIYF.

This clonotype appeared many times. The J gene is TRBJ1-1, the V gene TRBV29-1, with 7 bases fitting TRBD1. The CDR3 covers 13 residues. Germline V gene sequence: CDR1 SQVTM, CDR2 ANQGSEA. Losses at the gene ends were 7 bases for V and 4 bases for J; bases not matched to a gene: 9. This CDR3 reads CSAATGTGTEAFF. The CDR3 region has the DNA TGCAGCGCGGCGACAGGGACTGGCACTGAAGCTTTCTTT.

This clonotype appeared a single time. V gene TRBV5-1 combines with J gene TRBJ1-4; 10 bases line up with TRBD1. J lost 11 bases, V lost 4 bases, and 14 bases had no gene match. The germline V gene encodes CDR1 SGHRS and CDR2 YFSETQ. The CDR3 runs 16 residues. CDR3 sequence reads: CASSPGTGAFGEKLFF. CDR3 in DNA: TGCGCCAGCAGCCCCGGGACAGGGGCTTTTGGTGAGAAACTGTTTTTT.

This chain connects TRBV5-1 to TRBJ2-2; 9 bases fit TRBD2. The CDR3 runs to 15 residues. CDR1 is SGHRS and CDR2 is YFSETQ in the germline V gene. Trimming took 4 bases from V and 5 from J; bases not matched to a gene: 6. CDR3 bases: TGCGCCAGCAGCCCCATCGGACTAGCGACCGGGGAGCTGTTTTTT. Residues: CASSPIGLATGELFF.

The chain uses TRBV2 and TRBJ1-1, with a tentative D call TRBD1 (5 bases). The CDR3 contains 16 residues. V gave up 7 bases and J gave up 2 bases, with 20 bases separating them. Germline lookup yields CDR1 SNHLY and CDR2 FYNNEI. The chain's CDR3 is CASIRGLAGGNTEAFF. The DNA for the CDR3 is TGTGCCAGCATACGGGGACTAGCGGGGGGAAACACTGAAGCTTTCTTT.

Regarding this clonotype: At one boundary the junction diverges from the germline segment, which might be a read error. The chain carries TRBV3-1 and TRBJ1-1, with a possible D match to TRBD1 (6 bases). The CDR3 has 13 residues. Germline-derived CDR1 and CDR2 are LGHDT and YNNKEL (reference sequence). The CDR3 sequence: CASSQEGQPLFFF. CDR3 DNA sequence: TGTGCCAGCAGCCAAGAGGGACAACCCCTTTTTTTTTTT.

This chain joins TRBV7-6 and TRBJ2-2, with 9 nucleotides matching TRBD2. This CDR3 spans 14 amino acids. Germline CDR1 SGHVS, CDR2 FNYEAQ. The V and J ends lost 5 bases and 5 bases, in that order; junction bases with no gene match: 3. CDR3 protein: CASSVAGGTGELFF. CDR3 sequence (DNA): TGTGCCAGCAGCGTCGCGGGAGGGACCGGGGAGCTGTTTTTT.

The rearrangement joins TRBV2 to TRBJ1-1; 9 nucleotides match TRBD1. V was clipped by 6 bases and J by 0 bases; unmatched bases: 5. This CDR3 comprises 15 residues. Per germline, CDR1 SNHLY and CDR2 FYNNEI. CDR3 in amino acids: CASSRDRAMNTEAFF. CDR3 nucleotides: TGTGCCAGCAGCCGGGACAGGGCGATGAACACTGAAGCTTTCTTT.

This clonotype was seen ten or more times. The rearrangement uses TRBV7-2 and TRBJ2-7; D is unclear. The ends were cut back, 0 bases at V and 3 bases at J, with 12 bases in the middle. Germline V gives CDR1 SGHTA, CDR2 FQGNSA. The CDR3 has 15 amino acids. For the CDR3, the DNA is TGTGCCAGCAGCTTAGCCCAACAGTCCAACTACGAGCAGTACTTC. This gives the protein CASSLAQQSNYEQYF.

In its sample, this clonotype was seen many times. V gene TRBV7-9 combines with J gene TRBJ1-1; D is possibly TRBD1 (5 bases). This CDR3 has 16 residues. Germline V gene data show CDR1 as SEHNR and CDR2 as FQNEAQ (reference sequence). The V and J ends lost 5 bases and 2 bases respectively, with 18 bases between them. CDR3 loop: CASSQVWGLPNTEAFF. The CDR3 DNA sequence: TGTGCCAGCAGCCAAGTGTGGGGACTACCCAACACTGAAGCTTTCTTT. Full variable domain (rest looked up from reference TRBV7-9 and TRBJ1-1): DTGVSQNPRHKITKRGQNVTFRCDPISEHNRLYWYRQTLGQGPEFLTYFQNEAQLEKSRLLSDRFSAERPKGSFSTLEIQRTEQGDSAMYLCASSQVWGLPNTEAFFGQGTRLTVV.

There are many counts of this clonotype. The chain carries TRBV6-2 or TRBV6-3 and TRBJ1-5, with 8 nucleotides matching TRBD1. Germline trimming cut 6 bases from V and 2 bases from J; bases unmatched to any gene: 6. This CDR3 has 15 amino acids. Germline-derived CDR1 and CDR2 are MNHEY and SVGEGT. The CDR3 DNA reads as TGTGCCAGCAGACTTGACAGGGGTGGCAATCAGCCCCAGCATTTT. Residues: CASRLDRGGNQPQHF.

This clonotype came up many times. The chain joins TRBV7-3 to TRBJ2-3; D unresolved. Germline V gives CDR1 SGHTA, CDR2 FQGTGA. The CDR3 is 14 residues long. V dropped 2 bases and J dropped 0 bases, with 6 bases sitting between them. DNA for the CDR3: TGTGCCAGCAGCTTAGCGGACAGCACAGATACGCAGTATTTT. It specifies CASSLADSTDTQYF. Full variable domain (missing parts from reference TRBV7-3 and TRBJ2-3): GAGVSQTPSNKVTEKGKYVELRCDPISGHTALYWYRQSLGQGPEFLIYFQGTGAADDSGLPNDRFFAVRPEGSVSTLKIQRTERGDSAVYLCASSLADSTDTQYFGPGTRLTVL.

This clonotype was seen repeatedly, ten times or more. The CDR3 coding sequence is TGTGCCAGCAGCCCTAGCGGGAGTGGAGATACGCAGTATTTT. It yields the protein CASSPSGSGDTQYF. The genes are TRBV9 and TRBJ2-3; TRBD2 aligns across 10 bases. The CDR3 contains 14 residues. The germline V gene encodes CDR1 SGDLS and CDR2 YYNGEE. V was pared by 4 bases and J by 5 bases, with 4 bases of the junction left unmatched.

This clonotype was detected many times. The chain has TRBV19 and TRBJ2-7; D not resolved. V was trimmed by 5 bases and J by 6 bases, leaving 8 bases between them. From germline, CDR1 is LNHDA and CDR2 SQIVND (reference sequence). This CDR3 has 11 residues. CDR3 region: CASSSPVEQYF. The CDR3, as DNA: TGTGCCAGTAGTTCTCCCGTCGAGCAGTACTTC.

This clonotype was picked up many times. This sequence joins TRBV29-1 and TRBJ2-2; D is tentatively TRBD1 or TRBD2 (5 bases each). Trimming took off 5 bases at V and 7 bases at J, with 23 bases between the two ends. The V gene's germline CDR1 is SQVTM and CDR2 ANQGSEA. The CDR3 is 16 residues long. The CDR3 region is CSVSPPGSVGVGELFF. CDR3 nucleotide sequence: TGCAGCGTTTCCCCACCTGGTAGCGTAGGGGTCGGGGAGCTGTTTTTT.

This clonotype was seen many times. The rearrangement links TRBV7-9 to TRBJ2-2, with D perhaps TRBD1 (6 bases). Germline V gene lookup returns CDR1 SEHNR and CDR2 FQNEAQ (reference sequence). This CDR3 comprises 12 residues. Deletions cut 1 base from V and 9 bases from J, with 6 bases between. CDR3: CASSLGDRELFF. CDR3 sequence (DNA): TGTGCCAGCAGCTTAGGGGACAGGGAGCTGTTTTTT.

The V call is TRBV6-1, the J call TRBJ2-5; a weak D match, TRBD1 (6 bases). Looked up from germline, CDR1 is MNHNS and CDR2 is SASEGT. This CDR3 contains 16 residues. V was shortened by 6 bases and J by 9 bases, with 26 bases between the two germline ends. This CDR3 is CASRVRQADSNQPQYF. The CDR3 bases are TGTGCCAGCAGGGTACGACAGGCAGATAGCAATCAGCCCCAGTACTTC.

This clonotype was observed a few times. V gene TRBV24-1 combines with J gene TRBJ1-3; D gene uncertain. Germline V CDR1 and CDR2: KGHDR, SFDVKD. V lost 10 bases, J lost 0 bases, and 6 bases lay in between. The CDR3 sequence is 12 residues long. For the CDR3, the DNA is TGTGCCACGATGGACTCTGGAAACACCATATATTTT. As protein: CATMDSGNTIYF.

This rearrangement joins TRBV15 to TRBJ2-2; no clear D. Per the germline V gene, CDR1 is LNHNV and CDR2 is YYDKDF (reference sequence). CDR3 size: 15 residues. Trimming removed 3 bases from V and 3 bases from J, with 11 bases in between. Here the CDR3 DNA reads TGTGCCACCAGCAGCCCCCCCCAATACACCGGGGAGCTGTTTTTT. It specifies CATSSPPQYTGELFF.

The chain links TRBV25-1 to TRBJ2-7; TRBD2 aligns across 10 bases. The CDR3 is 13 residues long. Germline V gene data show CDR1 as MGHDK and CDR2 as SYGVNS. Losses at the gene ends were 2 bases for V and 5 bases for J; bases not matched to a gene: 0. The CDR3 loop reads CASSELAGDEQYF. The CDR3 nucleotides are TGTGCCAGCAGTGAACTAGCGGGAGACGAGCAGTACTTC.